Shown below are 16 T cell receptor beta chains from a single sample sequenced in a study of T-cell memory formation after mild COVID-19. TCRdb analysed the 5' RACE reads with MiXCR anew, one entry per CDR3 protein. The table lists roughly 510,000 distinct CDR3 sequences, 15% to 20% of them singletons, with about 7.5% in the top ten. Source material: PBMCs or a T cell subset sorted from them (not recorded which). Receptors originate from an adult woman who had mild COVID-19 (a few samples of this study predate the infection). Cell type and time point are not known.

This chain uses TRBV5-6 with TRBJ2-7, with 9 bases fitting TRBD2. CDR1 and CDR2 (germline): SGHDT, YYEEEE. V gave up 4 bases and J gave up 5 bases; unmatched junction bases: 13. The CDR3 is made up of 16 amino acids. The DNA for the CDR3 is TGTGCCAGCAGCCCTACTGGACTAGCGTACGACCACGAGCAGTACTTC. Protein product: CASSPTGLAYDHEQYF.

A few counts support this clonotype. The CDR3 is CSVQTGGQPQHF. The DNA of the CDR3 is TGCAGCGTCCAGACAGGGGGTCAGCCCCAGCATTTT. The chain employs TRBV29-1 and TRBJ1-5, with 9 nucleotides matching TRBD1. Germline V gene data show CDR1 as SQVTM and CDR2 as ANQGSEA. With V trimmed by 6 bases and J by 6 bases, 3 bases remained unmatched. The CDR3 length is 12 residues.

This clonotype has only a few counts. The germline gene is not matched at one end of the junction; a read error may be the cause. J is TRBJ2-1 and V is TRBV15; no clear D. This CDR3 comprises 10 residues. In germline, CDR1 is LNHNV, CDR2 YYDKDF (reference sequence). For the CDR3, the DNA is TGCTTGGGGTGGTACAATGAGCAGTTCTTC. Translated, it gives CLGWYNEQFF.

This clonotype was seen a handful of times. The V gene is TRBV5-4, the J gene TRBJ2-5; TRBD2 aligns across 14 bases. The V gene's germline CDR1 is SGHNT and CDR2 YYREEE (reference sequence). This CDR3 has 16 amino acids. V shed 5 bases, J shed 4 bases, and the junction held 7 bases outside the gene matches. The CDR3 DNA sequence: TGTGCCAGCAGAATGACTAGCGGGAGGGTAGGAGAGACCCAGTACTTC. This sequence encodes CASRMTSGRVGETQYF.

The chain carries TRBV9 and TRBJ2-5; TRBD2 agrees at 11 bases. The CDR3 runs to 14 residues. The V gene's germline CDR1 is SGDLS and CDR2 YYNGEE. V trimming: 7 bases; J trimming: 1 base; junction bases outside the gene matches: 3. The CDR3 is CASGGTSGQETQYF. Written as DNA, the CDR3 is TGTGCCAGCGGGGGGACTAGCGGCCAAGAGACCCAGTACTTC.

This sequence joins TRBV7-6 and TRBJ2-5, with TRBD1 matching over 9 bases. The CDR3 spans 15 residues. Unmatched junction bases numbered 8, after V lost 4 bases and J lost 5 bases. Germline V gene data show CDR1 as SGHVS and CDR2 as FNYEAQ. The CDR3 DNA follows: TGTGCCAGCAGCTCAGGCGGGACAGGGAAGGAGACCCAGTACTTC. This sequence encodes CASSSGGTGKETQYF.

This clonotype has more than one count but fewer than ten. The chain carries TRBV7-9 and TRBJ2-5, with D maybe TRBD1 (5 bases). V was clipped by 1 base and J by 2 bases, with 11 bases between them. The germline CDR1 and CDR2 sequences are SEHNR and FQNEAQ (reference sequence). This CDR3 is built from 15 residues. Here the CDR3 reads CASSLVQVAQETQYF. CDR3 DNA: TGTGCCAGCAGCTTAGTACAGGTTGCGCAAGAGACCCAGTACTTC.

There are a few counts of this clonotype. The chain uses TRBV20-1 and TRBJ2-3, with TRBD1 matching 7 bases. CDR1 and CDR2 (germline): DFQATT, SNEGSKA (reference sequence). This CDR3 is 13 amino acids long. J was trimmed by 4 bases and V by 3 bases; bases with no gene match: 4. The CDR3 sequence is CSASRQGADTQYF. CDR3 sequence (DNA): TGCAGTGCTAGCCGACAGGGAGCAGATACGCAGTATTTT.

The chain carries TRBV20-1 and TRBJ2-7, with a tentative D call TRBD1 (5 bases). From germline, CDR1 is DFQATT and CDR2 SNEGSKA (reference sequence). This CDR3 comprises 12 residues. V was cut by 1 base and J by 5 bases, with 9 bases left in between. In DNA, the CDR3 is TGCAGTGCTAGAGGTCCAGGGCACGAGCAGTACTTC. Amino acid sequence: CSARGPGHEQYF.

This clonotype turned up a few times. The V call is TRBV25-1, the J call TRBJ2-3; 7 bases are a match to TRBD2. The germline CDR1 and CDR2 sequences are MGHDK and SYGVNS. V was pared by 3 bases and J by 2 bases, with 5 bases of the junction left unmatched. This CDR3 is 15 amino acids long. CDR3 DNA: TGTGCCAGCAGTGACATGGGGGGGTACACAGATACGCAGTATTTT. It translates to CASSDMGGYTDTQYF.

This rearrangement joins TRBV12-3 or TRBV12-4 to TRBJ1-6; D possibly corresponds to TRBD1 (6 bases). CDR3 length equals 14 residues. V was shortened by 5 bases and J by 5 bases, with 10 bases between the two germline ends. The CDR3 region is CASSQRGNNSPLHF. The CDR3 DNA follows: TGTGCCAGCAGTCAGAGGGGGAATAATTCACCCCTCCACTTT.

The CDR3 coding sequence is TGCGCCAGCAGCCGAAAAGTAGACCGCAATCCGGGACTAGCGGACCATAGCACAGATACGCAGTATTTT. Encoded protein: CASSRKVDRNPGLADHSTDTQYF. The chain is built from TRBV4-3 and TRBJ2-3, with TRBD2 matching 11 bases. The V segment lost 4 bases and the J segment 0 bases; nucleotides outside the gene matches: 24. This CDR3 comprises 23 residues. The germline V gene encodes CDR1 LGHNA and CDR2 YSLEER.

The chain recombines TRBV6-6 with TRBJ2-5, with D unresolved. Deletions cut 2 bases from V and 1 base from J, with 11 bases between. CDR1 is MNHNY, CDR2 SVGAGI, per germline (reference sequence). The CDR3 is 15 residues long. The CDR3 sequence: CASSYRRGLQETQYF. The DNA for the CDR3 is TGTGCCAGCAGTTACCGACGTGGTCTCCAAGAGACCCAGTACTTC.

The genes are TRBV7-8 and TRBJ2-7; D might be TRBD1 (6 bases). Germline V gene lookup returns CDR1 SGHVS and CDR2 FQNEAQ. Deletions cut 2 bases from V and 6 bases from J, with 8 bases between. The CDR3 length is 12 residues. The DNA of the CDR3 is TGTGCCAGCAGCTTAAAGGGGGTCGAGCAGTACTTC. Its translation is CASSLKGVEQYF.

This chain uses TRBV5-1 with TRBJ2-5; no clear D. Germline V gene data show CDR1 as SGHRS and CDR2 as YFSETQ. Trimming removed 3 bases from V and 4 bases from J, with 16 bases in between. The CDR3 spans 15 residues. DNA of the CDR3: TGCGCCAGCAGCTCCCTGGTTGGATCGCGAGAGACCCAGTACTTC. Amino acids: CASSSLVGSRETQYF.

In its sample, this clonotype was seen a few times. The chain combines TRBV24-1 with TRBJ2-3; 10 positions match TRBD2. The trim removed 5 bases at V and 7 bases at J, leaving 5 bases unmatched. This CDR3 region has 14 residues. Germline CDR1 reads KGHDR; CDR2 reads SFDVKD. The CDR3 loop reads CATSVASGRNTQYF. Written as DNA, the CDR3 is TGTGCCACCAGTGTGGCTAGCGGGAGAAATACGCAGTATTTT.